The T cell receptor beta chain described here comes from a study of T cell responses to AZD1222 COVID-19 vaccine. Clones were sequenced by immunoSEQ multiplex PCR, and TCRdb holds only the in-frame ones, with some missing. Of about 120,000 clones listed, around 86% are singletons. Second-dose groups at about 4 or about 12 weeks were pooled. Concerning this clone: Its antigen is currently unknown.

The V end was cut by 6 bases, the J end by 5 bases, with 10 bases between. In germline, CDR1 is KGHSH, CDR2 LQKENI. The CDR3 spans 12 residues. Overall study results and limits: Repertoire samples came only from after the peak T cell response. Per reports, nearly half of all spike-specific TCRs target regions that are unmutated in variants. Spike-wide vaccine-associated CD4 TCRs dominated at 160-218 and 743-854.

The chain combines TRBV18 with TRBJ1-1; D gene ambiguous. The receptor comes from an adult who received the AZD1222 COVID-19 vaccine. Source: peripheral blood, taken 28 days after the second AZD1222 dose. CDR3 coding DNA: TGTGCCAGCTCCACAAGCAGTACTGAAGCTTTCTTT. This gives the protein CASSTSSTEAFF. The full variable domain, completed using reference TRBV18 and TRBJ1-1, is NAGVMQNPRHLVRRRGQEARLRCSPMKGHSHVYWYRQLPEEGLKFMVYLQKENIIDESGMPKERFSAEFPKEGPSILRIQQVVRGDSAAYFCASSTSSTEAFFGQGTRLTVV.